The 28 T cell receptor beta chains below all came from one sample that was sequenced in a study of T cells in Graves' hyperthyroidism and ophthalmopathy. Using RNA transcripts as the source, TCR beta CDR3 regions were amplified. Researchers ran a first-round RT-PCR on the TCR CDR3 using the HTBI primer set. Each CDR3 protein gets one entry after TCRdb re-called the multiplex PCR reads with MiXCR. This sample yields about 250,000 distinct CDR3 sequences, of which about 20% are seen a single time; roughly 60% belongs to the top ten. Sequencing used blood. All receptors derive from a man aged 25-45 years with Graves' ophthalmopathy.

This sequence joins TRBV6-2 or TRBV6-3 and TRBJ2-1, with 14 nucleotides matching TRBD2. The trim removed 8 bases at V and 5 bases at J, leaving 2 bases unmatched. The germline V gene encodes CDR1 MNHEY and CDR2 SVGEGT. The CDR3 runs to 14 residues. The CDR3 here is CASWTSGGNNEQFF. The CDR3 region has the DNA TGTGCCAGCTGGACTAGCGGGGGGAACAATGAGCAGTTCTTC.

The J gene is TRBJ2-2, the V gene TRBV11-2; D is ambiguous. V was trimmed by 5 bases and J by 7 bases, leaving 8 bases between them. Germline values: CDR1 SGHAT, CDR2 FQNNGV. This CDR3 region has 12 residues. The CDR3 DNA sequence: TGTGCCAGCAGCCCAGAGTTCGGGGAGCTGTTTTTT. It specifies CASSPEFGELFF.

The chain joins TRBV28 to TRBJ2-1; D could derive from TRBD1 or TRBD2 (6 bases each). The CDR3 totals 16 residues. V lost 6 bases to trimming and J lost 0 bases, with 15 bases between them. CDR1 is MDHEN, CDR2 SYDVKM, per germline. The CDR3 DNA is TGTGCCAGCAGACAGTTAGGGGGGAGCTCCTACAATGAGCAGTTCTTC. This gives the protein CASRQLGGSSYNEQFF.

This clonotype turned up a few times. The V and J genes are TRBV6-5 and TRBJ2-7; D assignment may be TRBD1 or TRBD2 (5 bases each). Trimming removed 6 bases at V and 2 bases at J, with 14 bases between. Germline-derived CDR1 and CDR2 are MNHEY and SVGAGI. The CDR3 totals 14 residues. The CDR3 protein is CASSPPGTAYEQYF. The CDR3 DNA is TGTGCCAGCAGCCCCCCCGGGACGGCCTACGAGCAGTACTTC.

This clonotype appeared many times. This sequence joins TRBV5-1 and TRBJ2-3; D may be TRBD1 or TRBD2 (7 bases each). The germline CDR1 and CDR2 sequences are SGHRS and YFSETQ. This CDR3 spans 15 amino acids. The V end was cut by 5 bases, the J end by 2 bases, with 15 bases between. CDR3 residues: CASSPGGQPTDTQYF. The CDR3 DNA follows: TGCGCCAGCAGTCCGGGGGGACAGCCCACAGATACGCAGTATTTT.

This clonotype was seen more than once but under ten times. This chain joins TRBV6-5 and TRBJ2-7, with D possibly TRBD1 on 5 matching bases. CDR1 and CDR2 (germline): MNHEY, SVGAGI. V lost 0 bases and J lost 3, with 12 bases in between. The CDR3 totals 15 residues. The CDR3 loop reads CASSYSAGQLYEQYF. CDR3 coding DNA: TGTGCCAGCAGTTACTCGGCAGGGCAACTCTACGAGCAGTACTTC.

V is TRBV7-2 and J is TRBJ1-5; the D is unclear. The germline CDR1 and CDR2 sequences are SGHTA and FQGNSA. Trimming took off 3 bases at V and 4 bases at J, with 7 bases between the two ends. This CDR3 is 13 amino acids long. CDR3 DNA: TGTGCCAGCAGCTTCTACACTAATCAGCCCCAGCATTTT. It encodes CASSFYTNQPQHF. The variable domain in full, with the rest retrieved from reference TRBV7-2 and TRBJ1-5, is GAGVSQSPSNKVTEKGKDVELRCDPISGHTALYWYRQSLGQGLEFLIYFQGNSAPDKSGLPSDRFSAERTGGSVSTLTIQRTQQEDSAVYLCASSFYTNQPQHFGDGTRLSIL.

The rearrangement uses TRBV3-1 and TRBJ1-6; possible D gene TRBD1, 5 bases. The CDR3 consists of 15 residues. V gave up 4 bases and J gave up 3 bases, with 10 bases separating them. Germline CDR1 reads LGHDT; CDR2 reads YNNKEL (reference sequence). The CDR3 loop reads CASSPGPSYNSPLHF. CDR3 coding DNA: TGTGCCAGCAGCCCGGGACCGAGCTATAATTCACCCCTCCACTTT.

This clonotype occurred many times. The chain couples TRBV20-1 to TRBJ2-7, with 7 nucleotides matching TRBD1. The CDR3 has 15 residues. In germline, CDR1 is DFQATT, CDR2 SNEGSKA (reference sequence). V lost 3 bases to trimming and J lost 0 bases; unmatched junction nucleotides: 8. CDR3 coding DNA: TGCAGTGCTAGCCGTTCGACAGGGAGCTCCTACGAGCAGTACTTC. Protein product: CSASRSTGSSYEQYF.

This clonotype occurred a few times. The chain employs TRBV12-3 or TRBV12-4 and TRBJ2-2; TRBD2 is a possible D gene (6 bases). V gave up 7 bases and J gave up 5 bases, with 20 bases separating them. The CDR3 is 16 residues long. This CDR3 reads CASTPRGTGVTGELFF. The CDR3 DNA is TGTGCCAGCACTCCTCGGGGGACTGGAGTTACCGGGGAGCTGTTTTTT.

The V and J genes are TRBV30 and TRBJ2-7; 8 bases match TRBD1. The CDR3 consists of 15 residues. The V gene's germline CDR1 is GTSNPN and CDR2 SVGIG (reference sequence). V trimming: 2 bases; J trimming: 0 bases; junction bases outside the gene matches: 6. CDR3 coding DNA: TGTGCCTGGAGTATCAGGGGGCCTGTCTCCTACGAGCAGTACTTC. Amino acids: CAWSIRGPVSYEQYF.

The CDR3, as DNA: TGTGCCTGGAGCGAGAACAGCTATGGCTACACCTTC. Encoded protein: CAWSENSYGYTF. This sequence joins TRBV30 and TRBJ1-2; D gene unclear. The CDR3 totals 12 residues. V lost 3 bases to trimming and J lost 4 bases, with 9 bases between them. Germline CDR1 reads GTSNPN; CDR2 reads SVGIG (reference sequence).

The V and J genes are TRBV20-1 and TRBJ2-6, with D unclear. In germline, CDR1 is DFQATT, CDR2 SNEGSKA (reference sequence). Trimming left V 3 bases short and J 2 bases short, with 5 bases between. This CDR3 has 13 residues. The CDR3 coding sequence is TGCAGTGCTAGTACCCCTGGGGCCAACGTCCTGACTTTC. Amino acids: CSASTPGANVLTF.

The chain has TRBV7-2 and TRBJ2-3; D possibly uses TRBD1 or TRBD2 (5 bases each). The germline V gene encodes CDR1 SGHTA and CDR2 FQGNSA. This CDR3 is 17 amino acids long. V was trimmed by 3 bases and J by 1 base, leaving 17 bases between them. The CDR3 DNA is TGTGCCAGCAGCTTTGAGGGAGTGGGGCCGCGCACAGATACGCAGTATTTT. Translated: CASSFEGVGPRTDTQYF.

This clonotype was seen a handful of times. The chain uses TRBV5-6 and TRBJ1-2; 9 bases map to TRBD1. Germline CDR1 and CDR2: SGHDT and YYEEEE. The CDR3 sequence is 16 residues long. V shed 0 bases and J 8 bases; nucleotides not matched to a gene: 11. CDR3 coding DNA: TGTGCCAGCAGCTTGGCCCTGGGACAGGGTAATTCGGGCTACACCTTC. Its translation is CASSLALGQGNSGYTF.

This clonotype was observed at least ten times. The chain joins TRBV10-2 to TRBJ2-1; TRBD2 might be the D (7 bases). The V gene's germline CDR1 is WSHSY and CDR2 SAAADI. CDR3 length: 13 residues. V gave up 0 bases and J gave up 9 bases, with 9 bases separating them. The CDR3 DNA reads as TGCGCCAGCAGTGAGTCGAGGGGGGGTGAGCAGTTCTTC. Amino acid sequence: CASSESRGGEQFF.

This clonotype occurred a few times. J is TRBJ2-7 and V is TRBV6-1; D tentatively reads TRBD1 or TRBD2 (5 bases each). The V end lost 6 bases, the J end lost 3 bases, and 15 bases lay between the germline ends. The CDR3 is made up of 14 amino acids. CDR1 is MNHNS and CDR2 is SASEGT in the germline V gene. CDR3 sequence (DNA): TGTGCCAGCAGGACCCCGGGACGGGTCTACGAGCAGTACTTC. The encoded protein is CASRTPGRVYEQYF.

V usage is TRBV11-3 and J usage is TRBJ1-2, with a possible D match to TRBD1 (5 bases). V lost 6 bases to trimming and J lost 8 bases, with 25 bases between them. The CDR3 is 16 amino acids. CDR1 and CDR2 from the germline V gene are SGHNT and YENEEA. This CDR3 reads CASSIGPGERGAGYTF. The CDR3 region has the DNA TGTGCCAGCAGTATCGGCCCTGGTGAAAGAGGGGCAGGCTACACCTTC.

The chain carries TRBV3-1 and TRBJ2-7; 7 bases fit TRBD1. CDR3 length equals 13 residues. V trimming: 6 bases; J trimming: 5 bases; junction bases outside the gene matches: 7. Germline loops: CDR1 LGHDT, CDR2 YNNKEL (reference sequence). This CDR3 reads CASRSTGSHEQYF. CDR3 nucleotide sequence: TGTGCCAGCAGATCGACAGGGTCCCACGAGCAGTACTTC.

The V gene is TRBV28, the J gene TRBJ2-7; D is undetermined. CDR3 length equals 15 residues. V lost 3 bases and J lost 7, with 19 bases in between. Germline values: CDR1 MDHEN, CDR2 SYDVKM. As DNA, the CDR3 is TGTGCCAGCAGTTTCGGACGGATCCCTACGGAGGAGCAGTACTTC. It specifies CASSFGRIPTEEQYF.

The sample holds one count of this clonotype. CDR3 protein: CSALTYRRTDTQYF. The CDR3, as DNA: TGCAGTGCGCTGACTTACAGGCGCACAGATACGCAGTATTTT. V gene TRBV20-1 combines with J gene TRBJ2-3; D might be TRBD1 (5 bases). Germline CDR1 is DFQATT and CDR2 is SNEGSKA (reference sequence). The CDR3 consists of 14 residues. The V and J ends lost 6 bases and 1 base respectively, with 14 bases between them.

This clonotype was detected a few times. This chain links TRBV20-1 with TRBJ1-6; D is perhaps TRBD1 (6 bases). The CDR3 spans 14 residues. The ends were cut back, 6 bases at V and 7 bases at J, with 16 bases in the middle. The germline V gene encodes CDR1 DFQATT and CDR2 SNEGSKA (reference sequence). The chain's CDR3 is CSAPDRQHNSPLHF. CDR3 coding DNA: TGCAGTGCCCCCGACAGGCAACACAATTCACCCCTCCACTTT.

This clonotype has only a few counts. The rearrangement uses TRBV29-1 and TRBJ2-1; TRBD1 aligns across 7 bases. CDR3 length equals 14 residues. With V trimmed by 5 bases and J by 6 bases, 10 bases remained unmatched. CDR1 and CDR2 (germline): SQVTM, ANQGSEA. The CDR3: CSVSTGEPSNEQFF. The CDR3 region has the DNA TGCAGCGTTTCTACAGGGGAACCATCCAATGAGCAGTTCTTC.

The chain joins TRBV5-1 to TRBJ2-1, with D hard to call. This CDR3 contains 16 residues. Deletions cut 4 bases from V and 3 bases from J, with 17 bases between. The germline V gene encodes CDR1 SGHRS and CDR2 YFSETQ. CDR3 in DNA: TGCGCCAGCAGCGCAACCCGTACTACAATCTACAATGAGCAGTTCTTC. Translation gives CASSATRTTIYNEQFF.

This clonotype was picked up many times. The chain carries TRBV5-1 and TRBJ1-6; 9 bases fit TRBD1. The V and J ends lost 3 bases and 4 bases, in that order; junction bases with no gene match: 2. Germline V gene data show CDR1 as SGHRS and CDR2 as YFSETQ. There are 15 residues in the CDR3. The chain's CDR3 is CASSSDRGYNSPLHF. The CDR3 DNA follows: TGCGCCAGCAGCTCGGACAGGGGTTATAATTCACCCCTCCACTTT.

Worth noting for this clonotype: This may be a read error, as it is one base from a much larger clone. The V call is TRBV27, the J call TRBJ2-3; D call uncertain. CDR1 and CDR2 (germline): MNHEY, SMNVEV (reference sequence). V was trimmed by 6 bases and J by 0 bases, leaving 7 bases between them. The CDR3 has 13 amino acids. CDR3 nucleotide sequence: TGTGCCAGCAGGGCCCACAGCACAGATACGCAGTATTTT. Translation: CASRAHSTDTQYF.

This chain joins TRBV6-1 and TRBJ1-2; D possibly corresponds to TRBD1 (5 bases). V was pared by 3 bases and J by 2 bases, with 13 bases between. CDR1 is MNHNS, CDR2 SASEGT, per germline. The CDR3 runs 15 residues. The chain's CDR3 is CASSDGVGGNYGYTF. The CDR3 DNA sequence: TGTGCCAGCAGTGATGGGGTGGGGGGGAACTATGGCTACACCTTC.

This clonotype came up a few times. V usage is TRBV11-3 and J usage is TRBJ2-1, with D unresolved. Trimming left V 8 bases short and J 5 bases short, with 4 bases between. There are 10 residues in the CDR3. Germline assignment: CDR1 SGHNT and CDR2 YENEEA. CDR3 amino acids: CASGNNEQFF. CDR3 DNA sequence: TGTGCCAGCGGGAACAATGAGCAGTTCTTC.